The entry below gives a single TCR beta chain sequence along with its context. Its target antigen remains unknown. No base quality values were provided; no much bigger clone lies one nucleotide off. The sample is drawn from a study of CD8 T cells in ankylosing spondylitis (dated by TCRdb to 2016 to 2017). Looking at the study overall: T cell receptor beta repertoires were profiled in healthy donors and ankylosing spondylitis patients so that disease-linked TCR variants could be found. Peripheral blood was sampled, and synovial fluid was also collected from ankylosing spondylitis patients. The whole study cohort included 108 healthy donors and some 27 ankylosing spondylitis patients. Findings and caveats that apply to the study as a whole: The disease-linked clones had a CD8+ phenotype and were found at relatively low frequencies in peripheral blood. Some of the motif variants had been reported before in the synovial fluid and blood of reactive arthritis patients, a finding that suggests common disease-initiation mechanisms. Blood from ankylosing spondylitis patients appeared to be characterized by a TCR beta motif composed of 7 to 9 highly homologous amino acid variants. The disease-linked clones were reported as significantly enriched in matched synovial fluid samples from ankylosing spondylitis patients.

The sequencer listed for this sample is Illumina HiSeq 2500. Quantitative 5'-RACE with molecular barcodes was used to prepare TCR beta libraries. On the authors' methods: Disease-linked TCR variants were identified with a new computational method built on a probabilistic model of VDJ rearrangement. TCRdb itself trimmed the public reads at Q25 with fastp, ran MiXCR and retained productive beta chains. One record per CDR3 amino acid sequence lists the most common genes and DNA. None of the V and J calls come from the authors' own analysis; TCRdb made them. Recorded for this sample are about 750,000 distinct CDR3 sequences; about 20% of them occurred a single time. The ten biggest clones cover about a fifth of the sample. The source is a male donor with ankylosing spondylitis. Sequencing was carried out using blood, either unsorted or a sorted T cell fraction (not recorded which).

The CDR3 reads CASTPAGAPYEQYF. The sequenced DNA is TGTGCCAGCACCCCGGCGGGAGCCCCCTACGAGCAGTACTTC. The sequence links TRBV6-1 to TRBJ2-7; TRBD2 agrees with 7 junctional bases. The CDR3, cysteine through phenylalanine, is 14 amino acids long. Only the CDR3 region is kept as DNA, spanning 42 bases read in frame from base 1. Ends trimmed: V by 7 bases, J by 2 bases; bases unmatched to a gene: 8. CDR1 is given as MNHNS and CDR2 as SASEGT, both from the germline V gene.